The T cell receptor beta chain under discussion was sequenced for a study of shared clonotypes between healthy human individuals. Germline loops: CDR1 MRHNA, CDR2 SNTAGT. V lost 0 bases to trimming and J lost 7 bases, with 7 bases between them. The CDR3 is 13 residues long. Donors were healthy HIV-negative adults without recent acute infections or vaccinations. Per sorted-subset replicate PCR, input was approximately 200 ng DNA, representing roughly 30,000 T cell genomes. In the authors' methods: Filtering differed since immunoSEQ provided only junctions, with no quality scores. TCRdb's copy holds only in-frame clones and misses some; the assay was immunoSEQ multiplex PCR. D and trimming were read from the DNA, whereas the V and J calls and clone size are those reported in that table. The sample contains about 770,000 clones, around 70% of which appear only once.

The chain links TRBV6-4 to TRBJ2-1; D is unresolved. This TCR derives from a woman aged 25 to 39 in good health. Sample: memory CD4+ T cells sorted from blood. As for subset: CD45RA-negative fraction. As DNA, the CDR3 is TGTGCCAGCAGTGACTCGTGGGGTAATGAGCAGTTCTTC. It translates to CASSDSWGNEQFF.